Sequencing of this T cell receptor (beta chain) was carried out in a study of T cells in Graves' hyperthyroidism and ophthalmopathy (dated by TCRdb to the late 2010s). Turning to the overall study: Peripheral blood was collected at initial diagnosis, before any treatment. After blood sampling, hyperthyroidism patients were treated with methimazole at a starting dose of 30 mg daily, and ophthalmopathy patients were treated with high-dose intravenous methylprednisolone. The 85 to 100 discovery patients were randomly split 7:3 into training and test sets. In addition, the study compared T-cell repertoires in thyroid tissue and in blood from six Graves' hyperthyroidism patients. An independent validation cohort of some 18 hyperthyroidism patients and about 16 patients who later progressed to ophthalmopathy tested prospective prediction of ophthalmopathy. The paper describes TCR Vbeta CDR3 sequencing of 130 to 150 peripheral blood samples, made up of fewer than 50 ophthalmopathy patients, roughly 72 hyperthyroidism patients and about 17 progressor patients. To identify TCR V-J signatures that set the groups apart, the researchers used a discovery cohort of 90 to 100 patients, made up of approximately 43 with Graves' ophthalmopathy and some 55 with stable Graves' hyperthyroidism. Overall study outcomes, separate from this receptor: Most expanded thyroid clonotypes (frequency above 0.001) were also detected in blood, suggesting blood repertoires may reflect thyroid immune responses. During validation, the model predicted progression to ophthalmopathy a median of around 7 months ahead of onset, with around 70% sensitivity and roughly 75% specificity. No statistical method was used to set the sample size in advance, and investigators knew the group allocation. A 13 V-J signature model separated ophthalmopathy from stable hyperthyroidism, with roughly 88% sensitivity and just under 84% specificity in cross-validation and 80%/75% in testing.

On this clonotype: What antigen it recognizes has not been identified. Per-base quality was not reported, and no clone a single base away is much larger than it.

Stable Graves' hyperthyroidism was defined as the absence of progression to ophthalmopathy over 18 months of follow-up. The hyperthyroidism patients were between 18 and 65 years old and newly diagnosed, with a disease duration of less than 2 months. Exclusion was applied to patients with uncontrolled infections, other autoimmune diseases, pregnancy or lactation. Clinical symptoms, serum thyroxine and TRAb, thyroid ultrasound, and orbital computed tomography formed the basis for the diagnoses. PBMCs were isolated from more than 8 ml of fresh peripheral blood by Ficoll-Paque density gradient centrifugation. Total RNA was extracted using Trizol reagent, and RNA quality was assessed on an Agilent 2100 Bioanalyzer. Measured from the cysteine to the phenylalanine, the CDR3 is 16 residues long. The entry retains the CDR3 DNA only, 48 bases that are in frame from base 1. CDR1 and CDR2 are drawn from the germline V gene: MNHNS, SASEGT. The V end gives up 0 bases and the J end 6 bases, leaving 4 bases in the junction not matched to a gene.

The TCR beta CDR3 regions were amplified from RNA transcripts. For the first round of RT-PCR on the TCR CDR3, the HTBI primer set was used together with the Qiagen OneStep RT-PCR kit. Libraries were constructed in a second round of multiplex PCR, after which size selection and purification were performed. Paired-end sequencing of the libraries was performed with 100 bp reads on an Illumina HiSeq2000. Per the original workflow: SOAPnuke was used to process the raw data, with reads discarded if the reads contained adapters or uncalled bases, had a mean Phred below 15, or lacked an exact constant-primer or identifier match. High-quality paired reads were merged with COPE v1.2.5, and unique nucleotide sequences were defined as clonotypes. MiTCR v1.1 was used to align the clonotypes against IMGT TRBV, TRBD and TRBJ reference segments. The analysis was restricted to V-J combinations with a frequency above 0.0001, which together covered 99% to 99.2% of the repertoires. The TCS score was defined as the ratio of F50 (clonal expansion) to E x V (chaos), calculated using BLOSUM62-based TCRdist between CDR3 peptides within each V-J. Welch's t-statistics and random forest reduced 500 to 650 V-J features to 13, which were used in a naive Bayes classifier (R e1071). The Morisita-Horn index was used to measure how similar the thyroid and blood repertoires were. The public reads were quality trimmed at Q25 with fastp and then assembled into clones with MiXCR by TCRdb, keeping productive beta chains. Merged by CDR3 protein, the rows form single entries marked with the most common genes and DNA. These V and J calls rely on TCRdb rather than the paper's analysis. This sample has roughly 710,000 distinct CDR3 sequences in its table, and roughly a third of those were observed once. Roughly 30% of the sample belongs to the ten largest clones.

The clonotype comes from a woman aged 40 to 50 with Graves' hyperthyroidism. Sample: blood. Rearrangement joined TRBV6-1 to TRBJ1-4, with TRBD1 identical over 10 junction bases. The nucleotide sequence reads TGTGCCAGCAGTGAAGCGCCGGGACAGGGGCATGAAAAACTGTTTTTT. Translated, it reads CASSEAPGQGHEKLFF.